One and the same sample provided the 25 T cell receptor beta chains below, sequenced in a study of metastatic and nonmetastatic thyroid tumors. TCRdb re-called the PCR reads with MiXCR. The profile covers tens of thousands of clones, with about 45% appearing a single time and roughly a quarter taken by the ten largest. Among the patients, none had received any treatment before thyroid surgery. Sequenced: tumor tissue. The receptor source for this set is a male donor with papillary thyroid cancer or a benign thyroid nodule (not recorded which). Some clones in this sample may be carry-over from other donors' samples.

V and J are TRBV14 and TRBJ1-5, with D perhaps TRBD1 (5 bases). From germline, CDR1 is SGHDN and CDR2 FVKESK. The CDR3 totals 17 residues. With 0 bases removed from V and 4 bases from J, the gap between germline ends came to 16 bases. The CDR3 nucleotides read TGTGCCAGCAGCCAAGACCCTGGGGCAGGGTCTAATCAGCCCCAGCATTTT. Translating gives CASSQDPGAGSNQPQHF.

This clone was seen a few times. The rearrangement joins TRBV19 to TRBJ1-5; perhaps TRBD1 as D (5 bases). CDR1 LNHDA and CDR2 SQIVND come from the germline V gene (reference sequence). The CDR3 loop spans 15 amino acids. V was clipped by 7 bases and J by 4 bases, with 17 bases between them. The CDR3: CASKGSGTVNQPQHF. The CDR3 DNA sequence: TGTGCCAGTAAGGGGTCCGGGACGGTGAATCAGCCCCAGCATTTT. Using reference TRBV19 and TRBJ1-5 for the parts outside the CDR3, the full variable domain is DGGITQSPKYLFRKEGQNVTLSCEQNLNHDAMYWYRQDPGQGLRLIYYSQIVNDFQKGDIAEGYSVSREKKESFPLTVTSAQKNPTAFYLCASKGSGTVNQPQHFGDGTRLSIL.

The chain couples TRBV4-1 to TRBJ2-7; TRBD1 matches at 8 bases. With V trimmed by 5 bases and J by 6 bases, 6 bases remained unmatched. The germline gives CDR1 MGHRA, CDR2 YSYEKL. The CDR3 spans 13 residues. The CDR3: CASSEGQGAEQYF. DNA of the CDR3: TGCGCCAGCAGCGAAGGACAGGGAGCCGAGCAGTACTTC.

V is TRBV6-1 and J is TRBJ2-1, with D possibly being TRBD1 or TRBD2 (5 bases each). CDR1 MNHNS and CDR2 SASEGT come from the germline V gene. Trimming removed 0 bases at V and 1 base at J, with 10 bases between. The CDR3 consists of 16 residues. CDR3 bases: TGTGCCAGCAGTGAAGCGCTGAGGGGATCCTACAATGAGCAGTTCTTC. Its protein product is CASSEALRGSYNEQFF.

The CDR3 is CSARNRVMNTEAFF. The CDR3 DNA is TGCAGTGCAAGAAACAGGGTCATGAACACTGAAGCTTTCTTT. The chain uses TRBV20-1 and TRBJ1-1, with D possibly matching TRBD1 (6 bases). CDR3 length equals 14 residues. In germline, CDR1 is DFQATT, CDR2 SNEGSKA (reference sequence). The V end was cut by 6 bases, the J end by 0 bases, with 14 bases between.

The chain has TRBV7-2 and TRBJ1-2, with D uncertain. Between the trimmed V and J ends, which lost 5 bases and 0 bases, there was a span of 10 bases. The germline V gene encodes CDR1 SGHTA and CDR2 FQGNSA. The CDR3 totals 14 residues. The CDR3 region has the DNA TGTGCCAGCAGCGACTACCTAGCTAACTATGGCTACACCTTC. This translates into CASSDYLANYGYTF.

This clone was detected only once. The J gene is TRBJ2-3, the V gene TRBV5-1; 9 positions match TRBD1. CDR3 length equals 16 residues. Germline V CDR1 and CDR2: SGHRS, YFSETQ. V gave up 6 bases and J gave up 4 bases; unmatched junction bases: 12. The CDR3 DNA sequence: TGCGCCAGCATCCCCCTAAGGGACAGGGAGGCAGATACGCAGTATTTT. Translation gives CASIPLRDREADTQYF.

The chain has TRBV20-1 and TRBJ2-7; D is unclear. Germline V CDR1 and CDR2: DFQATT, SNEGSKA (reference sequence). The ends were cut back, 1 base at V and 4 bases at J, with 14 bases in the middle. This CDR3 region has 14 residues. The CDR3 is CSARGTRSMYEQYF. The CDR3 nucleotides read TGCAGTGCTAGAGGAACGAGGTCTATGTACGAGCAGTACTTC.

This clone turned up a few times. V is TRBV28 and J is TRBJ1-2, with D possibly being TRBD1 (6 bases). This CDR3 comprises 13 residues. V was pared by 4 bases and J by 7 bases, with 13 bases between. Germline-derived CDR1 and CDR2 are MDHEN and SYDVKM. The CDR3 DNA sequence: TGTGCCAGCAGTTCCTCCAGGGGCGGTGGCTACACCTTC. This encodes CASSSSRGGGYTF.

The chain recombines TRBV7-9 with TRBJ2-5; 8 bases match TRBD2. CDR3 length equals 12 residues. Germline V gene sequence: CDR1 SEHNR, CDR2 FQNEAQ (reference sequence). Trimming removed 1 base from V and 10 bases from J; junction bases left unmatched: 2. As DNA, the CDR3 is TGTGCCAGCAGCTTAGAACGGGGGGGCCAGTACTTC. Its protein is CASSLERGGQYF. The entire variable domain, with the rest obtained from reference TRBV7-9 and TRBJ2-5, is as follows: DTGVSQNPRHKITKRGQNVTFRCDPISEHNRLYWYRQTLGQGPEFLTYFQNEAQLEKSRLLSDRFSAERPKGSFSTLEIQRTEQGDSAMYLCASSLERGGQYFGPGTRLLVL.

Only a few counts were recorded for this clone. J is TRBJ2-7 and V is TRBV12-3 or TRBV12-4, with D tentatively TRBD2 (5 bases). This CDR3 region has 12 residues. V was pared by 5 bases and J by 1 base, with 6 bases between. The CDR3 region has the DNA TGTGCCAGCAGTCGAGGGTCCTACGAGCAGTACTTC. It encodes CASSRGSYEQYF.

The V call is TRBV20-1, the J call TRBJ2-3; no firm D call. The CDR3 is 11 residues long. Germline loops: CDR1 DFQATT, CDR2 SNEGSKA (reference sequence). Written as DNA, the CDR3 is TGCAGCCGATTGGGCACAGATACGCAGTATTTT. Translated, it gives CSRLGTDTQYF.

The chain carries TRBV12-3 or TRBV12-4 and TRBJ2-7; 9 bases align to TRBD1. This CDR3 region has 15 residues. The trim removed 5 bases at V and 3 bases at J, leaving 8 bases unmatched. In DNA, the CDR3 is TGTGCCAGCAGTCGACCGGGACAGGGAGTCTACGAGCAGTACTTC. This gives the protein CASSRPGQGVYEQYF.

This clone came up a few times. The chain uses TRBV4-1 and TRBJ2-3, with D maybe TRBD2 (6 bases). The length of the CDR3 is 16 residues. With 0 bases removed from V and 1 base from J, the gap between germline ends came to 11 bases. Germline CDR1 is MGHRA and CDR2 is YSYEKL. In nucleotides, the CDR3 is TGCGCCAGCAGCCAAGAGAAGTGGGGGGGCACAGATACGCAGTATTTT. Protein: CASSQEKWGGTDTQYF.

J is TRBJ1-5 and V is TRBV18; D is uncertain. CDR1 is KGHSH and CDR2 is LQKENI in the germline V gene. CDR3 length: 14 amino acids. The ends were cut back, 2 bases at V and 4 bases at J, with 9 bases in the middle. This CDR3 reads CASSPTQLNQPQHF. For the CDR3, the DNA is TGTGCCAGCTCACCAACGCAGCTAAATCAGCCCCAGCATTTT.

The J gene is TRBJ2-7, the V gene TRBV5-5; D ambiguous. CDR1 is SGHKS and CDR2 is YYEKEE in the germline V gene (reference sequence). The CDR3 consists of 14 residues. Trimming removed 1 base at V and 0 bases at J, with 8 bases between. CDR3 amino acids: CASSLNRRSYEQYF. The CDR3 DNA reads TGTGCCAGCAGCTTGAACCGCCGCTCCTACGAGCAGTACTTC.

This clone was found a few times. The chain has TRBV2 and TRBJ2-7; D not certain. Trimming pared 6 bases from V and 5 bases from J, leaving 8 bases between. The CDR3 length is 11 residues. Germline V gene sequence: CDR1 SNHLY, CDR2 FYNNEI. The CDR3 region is CASRAYNEQYF. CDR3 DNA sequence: TGTGCCAGCAGAGCCTATAACGAGCAGTACTTC.

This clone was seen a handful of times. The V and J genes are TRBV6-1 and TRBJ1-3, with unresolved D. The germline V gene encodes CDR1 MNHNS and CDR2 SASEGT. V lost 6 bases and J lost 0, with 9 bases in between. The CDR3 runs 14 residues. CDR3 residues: CASSLRSSGNTIYF. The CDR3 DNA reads TGTGCCAGCAGCCTACGTAGCTCTGGAAACACCATATATTTT.

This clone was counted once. CDR3 sequence: CASSPGDRGDTNEQYF. The DNA of the CDR3 is TGTGCCAGCAGCCCCGGGGACAGGGGAGATACCAACGAGCAGTACTTC. V gene TRBV11-3 combines with J gene TRBJ2-7; 10 bases are shared with TRBD1. Unmatched junction bases numbered 12, after V lost 5 bases and J lost 5 bases. The CDR3 runs to 16 residues. The germline V gene has CDR1 SGHNT and CDR2 YENEEA.

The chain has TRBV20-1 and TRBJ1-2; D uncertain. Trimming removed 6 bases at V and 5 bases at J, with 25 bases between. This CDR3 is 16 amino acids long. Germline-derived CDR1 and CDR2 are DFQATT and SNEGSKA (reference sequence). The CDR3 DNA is TGCAGTGCGGCCGGTCAAGGGCAGGCTGCTTATTATGGCTACACCTTC. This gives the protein CSAAGQGQAAYYGYTF.

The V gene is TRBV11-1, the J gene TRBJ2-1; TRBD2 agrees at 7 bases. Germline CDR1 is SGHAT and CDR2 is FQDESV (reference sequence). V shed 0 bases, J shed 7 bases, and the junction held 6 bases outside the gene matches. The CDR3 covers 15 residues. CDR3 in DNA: TGTGCCAGCAGCTTAGCCCTAGCGGCAACTAATGAGCAGTTCTTC. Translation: CASSLALAATNEQFF. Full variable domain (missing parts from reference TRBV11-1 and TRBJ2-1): EAEVAQSPRYKITEKSQAVAFWCDPISGHATLYWYRQILGQGPELLVQFQDESVVDDSQLPKDRFSAERLKGVDSTLKIQPAELGDSAMYLCASSLALAATNEQFFGPGTRLTVL.

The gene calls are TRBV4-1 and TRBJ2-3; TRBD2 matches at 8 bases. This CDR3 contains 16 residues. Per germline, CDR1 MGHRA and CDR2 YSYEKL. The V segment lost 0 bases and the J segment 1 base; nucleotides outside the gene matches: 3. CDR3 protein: CASSQDSGGGTDTQYF. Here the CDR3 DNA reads TGCGCCAGCAGCCAAGATTCGGGGGGGGGCACAGATACGCAGTATTTT.

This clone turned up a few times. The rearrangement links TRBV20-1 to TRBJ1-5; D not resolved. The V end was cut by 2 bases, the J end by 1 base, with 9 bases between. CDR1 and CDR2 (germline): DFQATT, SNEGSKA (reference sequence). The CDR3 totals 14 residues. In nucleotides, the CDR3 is TGCAGTGCTAGATTGGTGGGCAGCAATCAGCCCCAGCATTTT. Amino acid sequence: CSARLVGSNQPQHF.

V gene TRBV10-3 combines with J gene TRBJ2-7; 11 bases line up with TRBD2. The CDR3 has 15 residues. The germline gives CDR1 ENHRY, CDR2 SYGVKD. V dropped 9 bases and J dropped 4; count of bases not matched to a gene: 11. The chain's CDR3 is CAITIPGLADYEQYF. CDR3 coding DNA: TGTGCCATAACCATCCCGGGACTAGCGGATTACGAGCAGTACTTC.

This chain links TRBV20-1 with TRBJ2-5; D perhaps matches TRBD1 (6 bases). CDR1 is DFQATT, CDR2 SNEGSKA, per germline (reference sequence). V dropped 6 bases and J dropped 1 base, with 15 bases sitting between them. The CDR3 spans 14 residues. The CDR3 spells CSAPPGQIQETQYF. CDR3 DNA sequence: TGCAGTGCCCCTCCTGGACAGATCCAAGAGACCCAGTACTTC.